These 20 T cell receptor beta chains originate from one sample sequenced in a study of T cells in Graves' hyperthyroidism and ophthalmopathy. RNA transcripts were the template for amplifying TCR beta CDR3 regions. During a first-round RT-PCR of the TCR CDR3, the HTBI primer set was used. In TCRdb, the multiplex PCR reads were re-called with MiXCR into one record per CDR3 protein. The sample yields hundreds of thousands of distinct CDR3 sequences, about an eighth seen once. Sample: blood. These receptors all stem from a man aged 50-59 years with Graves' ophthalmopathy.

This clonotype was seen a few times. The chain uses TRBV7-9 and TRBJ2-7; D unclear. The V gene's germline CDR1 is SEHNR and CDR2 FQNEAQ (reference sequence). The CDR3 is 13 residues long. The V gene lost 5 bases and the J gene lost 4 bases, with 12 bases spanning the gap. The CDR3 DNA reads TGTGCCAGCAGCCGCGAAGGCAGGTACGAGCAGTACTTC. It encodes CASSREGRYEQYF.

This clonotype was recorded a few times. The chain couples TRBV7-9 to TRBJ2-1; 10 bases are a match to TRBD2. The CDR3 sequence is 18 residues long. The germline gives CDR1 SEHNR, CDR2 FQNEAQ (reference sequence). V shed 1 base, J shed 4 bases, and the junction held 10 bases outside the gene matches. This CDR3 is CASSLGGAASGGYNEQFF. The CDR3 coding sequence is TGTGCCAGCAGCTTAGGAGGGGCGGCTAGCGGGGGATACAATGAGCAGTTCTTC.

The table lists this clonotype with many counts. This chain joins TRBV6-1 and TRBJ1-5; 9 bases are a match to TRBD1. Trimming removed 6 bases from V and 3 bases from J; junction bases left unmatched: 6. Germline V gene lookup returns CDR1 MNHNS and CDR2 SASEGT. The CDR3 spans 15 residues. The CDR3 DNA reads TGTGCCAGCAGCGCCGGGACAGGGAACAATCAGCCCCAGCATTTT. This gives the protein CASSAGTGNNQPQHF.

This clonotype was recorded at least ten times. In DNA, the CDR3 is TGTGCCAGCACCCACCAGGGTTCCTACGAGCAGTACTTC. Encoded protein: CASTHQGSYEQYF. The chain has TRBV27 and TRBJ2-7, with D possibly TRBD1 on 5 matching bases. This CDR3 comprises 13 residues. Trimming removed 7 bases from V and 1 base from J, with 11 bases in between. CDR1 is MNHEY and CDR2 is SMNVEV in the germline V gene (reference sequence).

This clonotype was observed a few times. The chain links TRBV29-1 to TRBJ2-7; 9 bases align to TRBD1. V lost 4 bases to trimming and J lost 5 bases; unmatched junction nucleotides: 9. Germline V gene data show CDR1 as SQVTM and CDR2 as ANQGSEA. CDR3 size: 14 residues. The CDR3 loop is CSVGRQGVYDEQYF. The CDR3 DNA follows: TGCAGCGTTGGAAGACAGGGGGTTTACGACGAGCAGTACTTC.

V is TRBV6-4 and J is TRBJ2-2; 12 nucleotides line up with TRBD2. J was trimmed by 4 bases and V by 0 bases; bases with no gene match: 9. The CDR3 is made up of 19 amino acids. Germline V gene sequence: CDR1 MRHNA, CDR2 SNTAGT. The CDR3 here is CASSDSWELAGGRTGELFF. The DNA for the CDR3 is TGTGCCAGCAGTGACTCTTGGGAGCTAGCGGGAGGGCGCACCGGGGAGCTGTTTTTT.

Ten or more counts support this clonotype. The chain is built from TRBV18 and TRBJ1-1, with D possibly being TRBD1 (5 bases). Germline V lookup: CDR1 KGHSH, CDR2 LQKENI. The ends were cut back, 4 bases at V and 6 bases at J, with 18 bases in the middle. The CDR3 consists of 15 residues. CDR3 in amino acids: CASSRPGGMSSEAFF. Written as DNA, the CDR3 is TGTGCCAGCTCACGCCCCGGGGGAATGAGCTCTGAAGCTTTCTTT.

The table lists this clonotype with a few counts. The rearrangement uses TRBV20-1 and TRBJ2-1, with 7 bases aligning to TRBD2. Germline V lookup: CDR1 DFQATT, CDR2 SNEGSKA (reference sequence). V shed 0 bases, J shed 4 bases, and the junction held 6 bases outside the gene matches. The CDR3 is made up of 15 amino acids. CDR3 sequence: CSARDEPAGYNEQFF. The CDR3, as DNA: TGCAGTGCTAGAGATGAGCCAGCGGGGTACAATGAGCAGTTCTTC.

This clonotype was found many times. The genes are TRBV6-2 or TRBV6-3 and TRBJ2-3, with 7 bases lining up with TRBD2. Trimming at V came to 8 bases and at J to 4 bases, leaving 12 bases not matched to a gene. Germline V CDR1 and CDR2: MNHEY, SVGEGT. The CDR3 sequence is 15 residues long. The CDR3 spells CASHLAGDGSDTQYF. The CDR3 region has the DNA TGTGCCAGCCATCTCGCGGGGGATGGATCAGATACGCAGTATTTT.

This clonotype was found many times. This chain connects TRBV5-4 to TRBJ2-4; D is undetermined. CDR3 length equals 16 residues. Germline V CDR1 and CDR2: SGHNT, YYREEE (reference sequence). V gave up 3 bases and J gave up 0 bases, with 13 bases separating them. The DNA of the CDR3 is TGTGCCAGCAGCTCGGACCCTGTACTAGCCAAAAACATTCAGTACTTC. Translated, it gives CASSSDPVLAKNIQYF.

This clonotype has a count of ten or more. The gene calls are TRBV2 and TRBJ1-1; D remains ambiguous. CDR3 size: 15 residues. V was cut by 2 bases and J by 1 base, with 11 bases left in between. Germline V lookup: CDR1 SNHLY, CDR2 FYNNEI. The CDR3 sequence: CASSEQPSPNTEAFF. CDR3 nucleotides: TGTGCCAGCAGTGAACAGCCGAGCCCGAACACTGAAGCTTTCTTT.

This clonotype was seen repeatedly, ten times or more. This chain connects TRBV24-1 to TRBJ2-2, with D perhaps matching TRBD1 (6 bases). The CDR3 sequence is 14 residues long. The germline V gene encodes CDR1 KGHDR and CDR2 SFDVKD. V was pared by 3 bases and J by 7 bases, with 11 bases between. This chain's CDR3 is CATSDHGQNGELFF. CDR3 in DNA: TGTGCCACCAGTGATCATGGACAGAACGGGGAGCTGTTTTTT.

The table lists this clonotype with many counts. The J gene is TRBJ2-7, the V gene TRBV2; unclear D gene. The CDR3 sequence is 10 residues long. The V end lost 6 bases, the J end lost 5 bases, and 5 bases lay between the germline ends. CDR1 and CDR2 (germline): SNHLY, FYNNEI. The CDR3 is CASSINEQYF. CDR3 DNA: TGTGCCAGCAGCATCAACGAGCAGTACTTC.

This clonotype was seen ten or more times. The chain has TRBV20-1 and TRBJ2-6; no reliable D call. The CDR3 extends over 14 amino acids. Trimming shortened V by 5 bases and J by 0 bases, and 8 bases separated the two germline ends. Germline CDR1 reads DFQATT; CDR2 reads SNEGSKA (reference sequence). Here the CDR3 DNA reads TGCAGTGCTTTTTTTACCTCTGGGGCCAACGTCCTGACTTTC. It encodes CSAFFTSGANVLTF.

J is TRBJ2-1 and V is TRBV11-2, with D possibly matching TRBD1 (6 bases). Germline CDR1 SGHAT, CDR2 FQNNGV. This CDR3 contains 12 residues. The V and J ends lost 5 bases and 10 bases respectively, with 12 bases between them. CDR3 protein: CASSPGAGEQFF. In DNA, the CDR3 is TGTGCCAGCAGCCCAGGGGCAGGGGAGCAGTTCTTC.

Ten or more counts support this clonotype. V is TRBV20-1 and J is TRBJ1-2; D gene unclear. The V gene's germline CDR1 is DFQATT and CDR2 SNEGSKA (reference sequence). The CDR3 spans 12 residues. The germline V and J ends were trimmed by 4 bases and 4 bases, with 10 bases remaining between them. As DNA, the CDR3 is TGCAGTGCTAACCCCCGTTCCTATGGCTACACCTTC. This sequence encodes CSANPRSYGYTF.

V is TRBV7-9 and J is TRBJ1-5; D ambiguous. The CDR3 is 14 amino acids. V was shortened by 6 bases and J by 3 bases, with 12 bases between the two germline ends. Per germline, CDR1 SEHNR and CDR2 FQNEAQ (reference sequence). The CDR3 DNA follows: TGTGCCAGCAGTAAGTTGGGAGTCAATCAGCCCCAGCATTTT. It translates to CASSKLGVNQPQHF.

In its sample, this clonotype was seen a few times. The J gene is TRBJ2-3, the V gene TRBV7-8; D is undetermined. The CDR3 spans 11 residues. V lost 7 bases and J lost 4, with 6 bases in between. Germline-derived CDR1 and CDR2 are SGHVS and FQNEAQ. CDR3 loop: CASKASDTQYF. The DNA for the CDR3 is TGTGCCAGCAAGGCATCAGATACGCAGTATTTT.

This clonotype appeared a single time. The CDR3: CASSEGADWRNQPQHF. Written as DNA, the CDR3 is TGTGCCAGCAGTGAAGGGGCGGACTGGCGCAATCAGCCCCAGCATTTT. This rearrangement joins TRBV25-1 to TRBJ1-5, with a weak D call TRBD1 (5 bases). The germline V and J ends were trimmed by 2 bases and 2 bases, with 13 bases remaining between them. The CDR3 covers 16 residues. The germline CDR1 and CDR2 sequences are MGHDK and SYGVNS.

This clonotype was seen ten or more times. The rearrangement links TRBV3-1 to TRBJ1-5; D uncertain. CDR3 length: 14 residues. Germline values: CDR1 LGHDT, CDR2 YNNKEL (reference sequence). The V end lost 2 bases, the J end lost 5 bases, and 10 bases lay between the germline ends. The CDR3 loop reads CASSQRLVDQPQHF. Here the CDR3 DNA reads TGTGCCAGCAGCCAACGCCTAGTTGATCAGCCCCAGCATTTT.